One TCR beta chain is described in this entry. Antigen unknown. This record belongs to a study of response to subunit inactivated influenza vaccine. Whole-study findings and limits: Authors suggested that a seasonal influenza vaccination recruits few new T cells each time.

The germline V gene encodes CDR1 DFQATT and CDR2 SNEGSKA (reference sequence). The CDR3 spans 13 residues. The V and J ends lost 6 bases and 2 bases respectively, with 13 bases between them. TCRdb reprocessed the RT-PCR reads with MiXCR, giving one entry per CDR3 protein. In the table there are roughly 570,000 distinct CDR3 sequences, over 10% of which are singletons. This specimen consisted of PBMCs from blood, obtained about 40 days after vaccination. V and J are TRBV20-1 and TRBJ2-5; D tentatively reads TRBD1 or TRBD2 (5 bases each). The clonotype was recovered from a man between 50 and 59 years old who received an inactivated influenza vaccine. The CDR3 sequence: CSAHDYRQETQYF. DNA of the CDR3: TGCAGTGCCCATGACTACAGGCAAGAGACCCAGTACTTC.